This T cell receptor (beta chain) appears in the sequencing data of a study of Ad26.COV2.S vaccination and SARS-CoV-2 variants. Study overall: Donor joined the COV1001 Ad26.COV2.S trial arm. Findings and caveats of the study: Assessments of TCR breadth and depth may have underestimated the total T cell responses.

The V gene's germline CDR1 is SGHDT and CDR2 YYEEEE. V lost 0 bases and J lost 5, with 8 bases in between. This CDR3 has 14 residues. On this clone itself: No antigen is known for it.

Treatment: approximately 18 received Ad26.COV2.S at low or high dose, single or two shots; five or six received placebo; per-sample allocation not given. Day 63 following the first vaccine or placebo injection was when the samples were taken. The protocol was immunoSEQ multiplex PCR, while the TCRdb copy is restricted to in-frame clones and leaves out a portion. The sample yields over 400,000 clones, about 90% seen once. Source: peripheral blood, taken in a trial of Ad26.COV2.S vaccine versus placebo. The chain carries TRBV5-6 and TRBJ2-2, with TRBD1 as a possible D gene (6 bases). The sequence derives from a person between 18 and 65 years old who received the Ad26.COV2.S COVID-19 vaccine or a placebo. The CDR3 region is CASSLVTGTGELFF. The CDR3 nucleotides are TGTGCCAGCAGCTTGGTTACAGGGACCGGGGAGCTGTTTTTT.